This T cell receptor beta chain was observed in a study of cytomegalovirus exposure and HLA in healthy donors. The PCR was carried out with 60 Vbeta primers and 13 Jbeta primers. Some clones are missing from TCRdb's copy, which holds only in-frame ones; the method was immunoSEQ multiplex PCR. This sample yields around 150,000 clones, of which about 80% are seen a single time; less than 2% belongs to the top ten. The CDR3 sequence is 12 residues long. J lost 7 bases, V lost 8 bases, and 4 bases had no gene match. Germline CDR1 SNHLY, CDR2 FYNNEI. The V and J genes are TRBV2 and TRBJ2-1, with 8 bases fitting TRBD2. The sequenced material came from PBMCs. This sequence was found in a man in his forties in good health and CMV-seronegative. The CDR3 DNA sequence: TGTGCCAGCGGAAAGCGGGAGAATGAGCAGTTCTTC. Amino acids: CASGKRENEQFF.